The T cell receptor beta chain under discussion was sequenced for a study of T cell clones after liver transplantation. For the study at large: Post-transplant blood was tracked for graft-donor-reactive T cell clones identified in a pre-transplant mixed lymphocyte reaction. Study-wide results and limits: Small, mixed patient groups and varying post-transplant times limit these conclusions.

On this clone itself: Its antigen is not identified.

Produced via immunoSEQ multiplex PCR; TCRdb's table is partial and in-frame only. The data contain about 22,000 clones, roughly 69% of them singletons. V lost 5 bases and J lost 4; bases outside the gene matches: 13. The germline gives CDR1 SGHDN, CDR2 FVKESK. CDR3 size: 17 residues. This receptor was obtained from a human donor who received a liver transplant. The chain couples TRBV14 to TRBJ2-3; 9 positions match TRBD2. Sample: CD4+ T cells from blood, taken before liver transplant. CDR3 in DNA: TGTGCCAGCAGCACGTATTTTAGCGGGAGAGGGGCAGATACGCAGTATTTT. This gives the protein CASSTYFSGRGADTQYF.